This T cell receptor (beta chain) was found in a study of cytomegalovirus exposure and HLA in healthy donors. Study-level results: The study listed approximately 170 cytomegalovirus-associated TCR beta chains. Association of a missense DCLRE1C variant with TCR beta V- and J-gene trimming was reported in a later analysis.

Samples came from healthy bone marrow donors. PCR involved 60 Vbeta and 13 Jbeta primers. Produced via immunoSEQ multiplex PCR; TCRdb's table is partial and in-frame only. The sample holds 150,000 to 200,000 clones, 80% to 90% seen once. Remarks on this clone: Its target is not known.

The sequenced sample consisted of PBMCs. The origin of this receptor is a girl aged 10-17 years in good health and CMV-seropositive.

CDR3 amino acids: CASRVVGSRTGELFF. As DNA, the CDR3 is TGTGCCAGCAGGGTAGTGGGCAGCCGGACCGGGGAGCTGTTTTTT. This chain uses TRBV5-8 with TRBJ2-2; D gene unclear. Between the trimmed V and J ends, which lost 5 bases and 5 bases, there was a span of 16 bases. Germline lookup yields CDR1 SGHTS and CDR2 YDEGEE. This CDR3 region has 15 residues.